These 19 T cell receptor beta chains share one sample of origin, sequenced in a study of T cells in Graves' hyperthyroidism and ophthalmopathy. What was amplified from RNA transcripts were TCR beta CDR3 regions. TCR CDR3 underwent first-round RT-PCR with the HTBI primer set. TCRdb fed the multiplex PCR reads into MiXCR, producing one record per CDR3 protein. The data hold under 350,000 distinct CDR3 sequences, with roughly 18% observed a single time. Sequenced material: blood. The receptors here all came from a woman between 50 and 59 years old with Graves' hyperthyroidism.

V is TRBV12-3 or TRBV12-4 and J is TRBJ2-2; D gene ambiguous. This CDR3 spans 12 amino acids. The V and J ends lost 7 bases and 5 bases respectively, with 8 bases between them. CDR3 loop: CASTQFTGELFF. The CDR3 DNA follows: TGTGCCAGCACCCAGTTTACCGGGGAGCTGTTTTTT.

This clonotype was recorded at least ten times. The chain uses TRBV20-1 and TRBJ2-2, with D perhaps being TRBD1 or TRBD2 (5 bases each). V gave up 1 base and J gave up 0 bases, with 9 bases separating them. In germline, CDR1 is DFQATT, CDR2 SNEGSKA (reference sequence). CDR3 length: 15 amino acids. Written as DNA, the CDR3 is TGCAGTGCTAGAGTGGGGGATACGAACACCGGGGAGCTGTTTTTT. Translated, it gives CSARVGDTNTGELFF.

This clonotype was counted at least ten times. The chain recombines TRBV28 with TRBJ1-5; D gene uncertain. Germline V gives CDR1 MDHEN, CDR2 SYDVKM. V gave up 4 bases and J gave up 5 bases, with 15 bases separating them. The CDR3 totals 15 residues. The CDR3 nucleotides read TGTGCCAGCAGTTCCGTCGGAAGAAGGGATCAGCCCCAGCATTTT. Translating gives CASSSVGRRDQPQHF.

This clonotype was counted a few times. This rearrangement joins TRBV20-1 to TRBJ2-1, with D possibly TRBD2 on 5 matching bases. The CDR3 loop spans 15 amino acids. V was cut by 4 bases and J by 4 bases, with 17 bases left in between. Germline V gives CDR1 DFQATT, CDR2 SNEGSKA (reference sequence). DNA of the CDR3: TGCAGTGCTACCGGGTCTAGCACAACTTACAATGAGCAGTTCTTC. This translates into CSATGSSTTYNEQFF.

This clonotype was counted a few times. J is TRBJ1-3 and V is TRBV5-6, with 9 bases that match TRBD1. Looked up from germline, CDR1 is SGHDT and CDR2 is YYEEEE. The CDR3 runs to 15 residues. The trim removed 3 bases at V and 3 bases at J, leaving 4 bases unmatched. This CDR3 is CASSSDRGFGNTIYF. CDR3 sequence (DNA): TGTGCCAGCAGCTCGGACAGGGGCTTTGGAAACACCATATATTTT.

This chain uses TRBV5-5 with TRBJ2-7; D gene unclear. The CDR3 is made up of 13 amino acids. The V end was cut by 1 base, the J end by 0 bases, with 5 bases between. Germline V gene data show CDR1 as SGHKS and CDR2 as YYEKEE (reference sequence). Written as DNA, the CDR3 is TGTGCCAGCAGCTTGCAGGTCTCCTACGAGCAGTACGTC. It yields the protein CASSLQVSYEQYV.

This clonotype was detected ten times or more. This sequence joins TRBV12-3 or TRBV12-4 and TRBJ2-5, with D maybe TRBD1 (6 bases). Trimming took 3 bases from V and 4 from J, leaving 15 bases between them. CDR3 length: 15 amino acids. The CDR3: CASSLSSRGGETQYF. Written as DNA, the CDR3 is TGTGCCAGCAGTTTGTCTAGCAGGGGTGGAGAGACCCAGTACTTC.

This clonotype was picked up many times. This chain joins TRBV11-2 and TRBJ1-2, with 7 bases aligning to TRBD1. Losses at the gene ends were 5 bases for V and 2 bases for J; bases not matched to a gene: 8. Germline V lookup: CDR1 SGHAT, CDR2 FQNNGV. CDR3 length: 15 amino acids. CDR3 nucleotide sequence: TGTGCCAGCAGCCCTCATGGACAGGACAACTATGGCTACACCTTC. This gives the protein CASSPHGQDNYGYTF.

This clonotype was picked up many times. V and J are TRBV20-1 and TRBJ2-1; 11 nucleotides match TRBD2. Germline assignment: CDR1 DFQATT and CDR2 SNEGSKA (reference sequence). V lost 3 bases, J lost 0 bases, and 10 bases stayed unmatched. The CDR3 has 18 residues. Here the CDR3 DNA reads TGCAGTGCTAGCCCCCGACTAGCGGGATCAAGCTCCTACAATGAGCAGTTCTTC. Translation: CSASPRLAGSSSYNEQFF.

The chain carries TRBV29-1 and TRBJ2-1, with 7 bases identical to TRBD2. This CDR3 contains 13 residues. CDR1 is SQVTM and CDR2 is ANQGSEA in the germline V gene. Germline trimming cut 5 bases from V and 8 bases from J; bases unmatched to any gene: 9. CDR3 in amino acids: CSVRVGGSYEQFF. CDR3 sequence (DNA): TGCAGCGTTCGTGTGGGCGGGAGCTATGAGCAGTTCTTC.

The rearrangement uses TRBV7-2 and TRBJ1-2; 9 bases match TRBD1. V lost 4 bases to trimming and J lost 4 bases; unmatched junction nucleotides: 7. The V gene's germline CDR1 is SGHTA and CDR2 FQGNSA. The CDR3 extends over 15 amino acids. The CDR3 coding sequence is TGTGCCAGCAGCTCGGACAGGGGCTCTCGCTATGGCTACACCTTC. Its translation is CASSSDRGSRYGYTF.

In its sample, this clonotype was seen a few times. The J gene is TRBJ2-7, the V gene TRBV7-8, with D uncertain. The CDR3 is 13 amino acids. Germline-derived CDR1 and CDR2 are SGHVS and FQNEAQ. Trimming left V 11 bases short and J 0 bases short, with 14 bases between. CDR3 in DNA: TGTGCCCGCGCGCATGGAGTCTCCTACGAGCAGTACTTC. This gives the protein CARAHGVSYEQYF.

The rearrangement uses TRBV4-2 and TRBJ2-7, with D possibly being TRBD2 (6 bases). The CDR3 runs 14 residues. The germline V and J ends were trimmed by 1 base and 5 bases, with 12 bases remaining between them. Germline CDR1 reads LGHNA; CDR2 reads YNFKEQ. DNA for the CDR3: TGTGCCAGCAGCCAAGGGGCCGGGAGAGACGAGCAGTACTTC. Translation gives CASSQGAGRDEQYF.

This clonotype has ten or more counts. J is TRBJ2-1 and V is TRBV2, with no clear D. V lost 4 bases and J lost 3, with 1 base in between. The CDR3 loop spans 11 amino acids. Germline CDR1 reads SNHLY; CDR2 reads FYNNEI. The CDR3 sequence is CASSGYNEQFF. CDR3 nucleotide sequence: TGTGCCAGCAGTGGCTACAATGAGCAGTTCTTC.

This clonotype has ten or more counts. The chain recombines TRBV18 with TRBJ2-1; no clear D. This CDR3 spans 13 amino acids. The germline V gene encodes CDR1 KGHSH and CDR2 LQKENI. Trimming took 3 bases from V and 8 from J, leaving 11 bases between them. The CDR3 DNA follows: TGTGCCAGCTCACCCATGGTAGCTCATGAGCAGTTCTTC. Translation gives CASSPMVAHEQFF.

In its sample, this clonotype was seen many times. The J gene is TRBJ1-6, the V gene TRBV2; TRBD1 agrees at 8 bases. Germline loops: CDR1 SNHLY, CDR2 FYNNEI. With 8 bases clipped from V and 0 bases from J, the junction kept 6 bases outside the gene matches. The CDR3 sequence is 16 residues long. The CDR3: CASQGDRSSYNSPLHF. CDR3 bases: TGTGCCAGCCAAGGGGACAGGAGCTCCTATAATTCACCCCTCCACTTT.

This clonotype occurred a few times. This rearrangement joins TRBV12-3 or TRBV12-4 to TRBJ1-5; a weak D match, TRBD1 (5 bases). CDR3 length equals 15 residues. Between the trimmed V and J ends, which lost 1 base and 0 bases, there was a span of 7 bases. The CDR3 DNA reads as TGTGCCAGCAGTTTAGGACAGTTTAGCAATCAGCCCCAGCATTTT. Its translation is CASSLGQFSNQPQHF.

The V gene is TRBV20-1, the J gene TRBJ2-2, with a tentative D call TRBD1 (6 bases). This CDR3 comprises 15 residues. Germline CDR1 DFQATT, CDR2 SNEGSKA (reference sequence). Trimming removed 2 bases from V and 2 bases from J, with 12 bases in between. The CDR3 reads CSARPGTSNTGELFF. The CDR3 DNA follows: TGCAGTGCTAGACCCGGGACAAGTAACACCGGGGAGCTGTTTTTT.

This clonotype has only a few counts. In DNA, the CDR3 is TGTGCCAGCGGTTACATGAACACTGAAGCTTTCTTT. This codes for CASGYMNTEAFF. This chain joins TRBV27 and TRBJ1-1; unclear D gene. The CDR3 runs 12 residues. V was pared by 8 bases and J by 0 bases, with 7 bases between. Per germline, CDR1 MNHEY and CDR2 SMNVEV (reference sequence).